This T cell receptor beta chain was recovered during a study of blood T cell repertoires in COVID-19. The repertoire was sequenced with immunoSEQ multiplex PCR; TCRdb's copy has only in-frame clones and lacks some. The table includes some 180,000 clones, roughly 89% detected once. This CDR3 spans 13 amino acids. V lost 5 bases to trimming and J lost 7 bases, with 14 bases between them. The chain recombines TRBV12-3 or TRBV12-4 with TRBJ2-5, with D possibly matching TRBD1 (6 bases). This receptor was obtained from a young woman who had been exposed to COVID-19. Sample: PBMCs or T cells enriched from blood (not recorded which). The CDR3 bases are TGTGCCAGCAGTCCCGGGCCCAGGGGGACCCAGTACTTC. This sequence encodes CASSPGPRGTQYF.